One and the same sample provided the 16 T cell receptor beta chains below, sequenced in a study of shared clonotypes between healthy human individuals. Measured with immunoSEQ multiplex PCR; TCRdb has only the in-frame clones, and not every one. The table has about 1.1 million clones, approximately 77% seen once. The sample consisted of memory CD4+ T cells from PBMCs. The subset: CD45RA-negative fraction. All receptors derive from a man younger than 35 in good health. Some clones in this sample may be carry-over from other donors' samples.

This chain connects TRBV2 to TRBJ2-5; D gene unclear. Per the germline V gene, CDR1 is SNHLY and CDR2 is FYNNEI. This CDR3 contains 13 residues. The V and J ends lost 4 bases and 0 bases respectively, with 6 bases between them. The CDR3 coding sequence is TGTGCCAGCAGTGGCCTGTACCAAGAGACCCAGTACTTC. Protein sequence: CASSGLYQETQYF.

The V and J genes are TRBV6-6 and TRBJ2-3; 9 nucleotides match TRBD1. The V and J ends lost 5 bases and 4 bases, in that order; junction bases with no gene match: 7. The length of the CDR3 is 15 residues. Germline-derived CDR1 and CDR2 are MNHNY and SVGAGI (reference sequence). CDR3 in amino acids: CASSRRGQGSDTQYF. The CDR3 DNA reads TGTGCCAGCAGTCGCCGGGGACAGGGATCAGATACGCAGTATTTT.

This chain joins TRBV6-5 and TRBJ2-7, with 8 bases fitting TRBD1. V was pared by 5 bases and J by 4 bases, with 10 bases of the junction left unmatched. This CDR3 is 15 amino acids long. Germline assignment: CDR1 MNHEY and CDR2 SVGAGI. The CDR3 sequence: CASSRRTGGSYEQYF. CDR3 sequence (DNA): TGTGCCAGCAGTCGCCGTACAGGGGGTAGTTACGAGCAGTACTTC.

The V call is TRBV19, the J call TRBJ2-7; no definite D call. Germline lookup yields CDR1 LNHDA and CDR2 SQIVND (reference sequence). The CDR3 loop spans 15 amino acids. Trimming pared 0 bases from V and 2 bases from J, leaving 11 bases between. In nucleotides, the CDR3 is TGTGCCAGTAGTATAGATGGAGTTCGGACCTACGAGCAGTACTTC. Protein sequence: CASSIDGVRTYEQYF.

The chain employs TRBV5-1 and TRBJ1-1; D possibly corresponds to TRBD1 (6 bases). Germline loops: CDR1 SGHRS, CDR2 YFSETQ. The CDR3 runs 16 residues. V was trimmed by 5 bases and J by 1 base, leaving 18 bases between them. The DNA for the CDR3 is TGCGCCAGCAGTTATCAGGGGTTAGGGGCGAACACTGAAGCTTTCTTT. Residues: CASSYQGLGANTEAFF.

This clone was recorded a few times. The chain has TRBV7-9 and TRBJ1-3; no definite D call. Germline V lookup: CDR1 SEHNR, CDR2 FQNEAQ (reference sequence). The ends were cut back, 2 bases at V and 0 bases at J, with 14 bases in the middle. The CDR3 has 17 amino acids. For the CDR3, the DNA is TGTGCCAGCAGCTTATATCCGAGACCTCGCTCTGGAAACACCATATATTTT. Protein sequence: CASSLYPRPRSGNTIYF.

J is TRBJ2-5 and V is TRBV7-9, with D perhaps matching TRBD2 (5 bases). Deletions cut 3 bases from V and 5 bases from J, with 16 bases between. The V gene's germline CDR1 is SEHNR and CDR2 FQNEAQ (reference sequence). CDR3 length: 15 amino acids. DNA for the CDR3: TGTGCCAGCAGCTTTTTTTTGGCTGGGGAGGAGACCCAGTACTTC. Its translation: CASSFFLAGEETQYF.

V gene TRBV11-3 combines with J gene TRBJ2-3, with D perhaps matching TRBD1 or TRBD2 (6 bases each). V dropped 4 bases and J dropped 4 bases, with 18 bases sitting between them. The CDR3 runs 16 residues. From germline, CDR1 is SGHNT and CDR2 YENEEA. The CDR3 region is CASSSEGRGGADTQYF. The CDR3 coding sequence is TGTGCCAGCAGCTCAGAGGGCAGGGGAGGAGCAGATACGCAGTATTTT.

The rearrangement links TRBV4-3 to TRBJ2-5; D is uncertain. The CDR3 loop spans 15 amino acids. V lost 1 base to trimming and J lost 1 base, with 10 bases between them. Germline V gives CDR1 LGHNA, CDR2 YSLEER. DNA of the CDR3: TGCGCCAGCAGCCAAGGGAAGAATTCCCAAGAGACCCAGTACTTC. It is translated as CASSQGKNSQETQYF.

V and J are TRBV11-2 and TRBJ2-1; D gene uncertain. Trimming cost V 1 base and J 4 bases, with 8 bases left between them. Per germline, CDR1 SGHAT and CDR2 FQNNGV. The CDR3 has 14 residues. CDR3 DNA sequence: TGTGCCAGCAGCTTAGTAATGAGTTACAATGAGCAGTTCTTC. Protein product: CASSLVMSYNEQFF.

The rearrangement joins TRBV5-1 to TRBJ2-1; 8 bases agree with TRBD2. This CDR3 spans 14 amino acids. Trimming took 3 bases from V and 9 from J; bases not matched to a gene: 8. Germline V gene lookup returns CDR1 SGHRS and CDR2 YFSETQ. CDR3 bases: TGCGCCAGCAGCTCCCCGGGACTAGTCAGTGAGCAGTTCTTC. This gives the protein CASSSPGLVSEQFF.

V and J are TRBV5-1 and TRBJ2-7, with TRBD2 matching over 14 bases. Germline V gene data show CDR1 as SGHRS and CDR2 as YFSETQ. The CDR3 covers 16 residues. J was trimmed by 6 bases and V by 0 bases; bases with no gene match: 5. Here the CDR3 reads CASSLAPGLAGVEQYF. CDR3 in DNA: TGCGCCAGCAGCTTGGCCCCGGGACTAGCGGGAGTCGAGCAGTACTTC.

The chain's CDR3 is CASSQDGDSGSGEQFF. The CDR3 DNA follows: TGTGCCAGCAGCCAAGATGGGGATAGCGGGAGTGGTGAGCAGTTCTTC. The chain recombines TRBV4-2 with TRBJ2-1; 9 bases are shared with TRBD2. V dropped 0 bases and J dropped 9; count of bases not matched to a gene: 9. This CDR3 is built from 16 residues. Germline values: CDR1 LGHNA, CDR2 YNFKEQ.

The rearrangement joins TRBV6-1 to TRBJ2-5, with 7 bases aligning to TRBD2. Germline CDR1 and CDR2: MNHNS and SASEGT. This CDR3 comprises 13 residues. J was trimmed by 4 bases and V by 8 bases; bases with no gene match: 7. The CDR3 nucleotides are TGTGCCAGCGAACCGGGACTACGAGAGACCCAGTACTTC. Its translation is CASEPGLRETQYF.

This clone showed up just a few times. CDR3 loop: CASSFQGWQETQYF. CDR3 nucleotides: TGTGCCAGCAGCTTTCAGGGGTGGCAAGAGACCCAGTACTTC. The chain couples TRBV5-4 to TRBJ2-5; tentative D call: TRBD1 (6 bases). The CDR3 is made up of 14 amino acids. V lost 2 bases to trimming and J lost 2 bases, with 10 bases between them. Germline V gene data show CDR1 as SGHNT and CDR2 as YYREEE (reference sequence). Based on the CDR3 plus reference TRBV5-4 and TRBJ2-5, the full variable domain is ETGVTQSPTHLIKTRGQQVTLRCSSQSGHNTVSWYQQALGQGPQFIFQYYREEENGRGNFPPRFSGLQFPNYSSELNVNALELDDSALYLCASSFQGWQETQYFGPGTRLLVL.

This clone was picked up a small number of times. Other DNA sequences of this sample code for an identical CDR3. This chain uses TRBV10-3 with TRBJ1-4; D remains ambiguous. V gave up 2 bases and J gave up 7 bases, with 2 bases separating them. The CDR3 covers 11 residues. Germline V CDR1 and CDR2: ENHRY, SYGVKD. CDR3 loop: CAISEGEKLFF. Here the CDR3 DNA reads TGTGCCATCAGTGAGGGTGAAAAACTGTTTTTT.